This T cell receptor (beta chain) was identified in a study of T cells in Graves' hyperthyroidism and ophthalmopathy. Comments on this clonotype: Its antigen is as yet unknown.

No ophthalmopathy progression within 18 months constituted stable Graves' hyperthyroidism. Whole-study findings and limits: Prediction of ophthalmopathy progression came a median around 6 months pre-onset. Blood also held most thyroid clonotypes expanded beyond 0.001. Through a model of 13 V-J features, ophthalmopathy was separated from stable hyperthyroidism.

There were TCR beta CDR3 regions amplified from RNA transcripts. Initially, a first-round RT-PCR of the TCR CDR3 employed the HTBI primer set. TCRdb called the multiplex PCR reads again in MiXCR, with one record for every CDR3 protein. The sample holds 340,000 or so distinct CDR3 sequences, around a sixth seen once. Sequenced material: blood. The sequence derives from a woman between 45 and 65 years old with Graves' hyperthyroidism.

The CDR3, as DNA: TGTGCCAGCAGGCCGGGACAGGGGCACACCGGGGAGCTGTTTTTT. Encoded protein: CASRPGQGHTGELFF. V gene TRBV2 combines with J gene TRBJ2-2, with 10 bases lining up with TRBD1. The CDR3 length is 15 residues. The V and J ends lost 6 bases and 3 bases, in that order; junction bases with no gene match: 4. From germline, CDR1 is SNHLY and CDR2 FYNNEI.